A selection of T cell receptor beta chains follows, all from one sample in a study of human T cells and chemical hapten exposure. MiXCR was run by TCRdb on the RACE reads, yielding one entry per CDR3 protein. The data show 250,000 or so distinct CDR3 sequences, more than 6.5% seen once. Sequencing was performed on whole blood, taken in connection with sensitization to the hapten diphenylcyclopropenone (DPC). These receptors all come from a woman aged 40 to 50 with alopecia areata. Some clones in this sample may be carry-over from other donors' samples. The CDR3 runs from the conserved cysteine through the conserved F or W. D genes are given only for firm matches. Only part of the rows carry a size: once, few, many, or a class if the clone is expanded.

D	V	J	size	CDR3	DNA
TRBD2	TRBV12-3/TRBV12-4	TRBJ2-5	few	CASSPMGGSQETQYF	TGTGCCAGCAGTCCCATGGGAGGGAGCCAAGAGACCCAGTACTTC
-	TRBV15	TRBJ2-5	-	CATSRVRQEQETQYF	TGTGCCACCAGCAGAGTGCGACAGGAACAAGAGACCCAGTACTTC
TRBD1	TRBV28	TRBJ1-1	many	CASRLGTGHTEAFF	TGTGCCAGCAGATTAGGGACAGGACACACTGAAGCTTTCTTT
-	TRBV28	TRBJ1-2	few	CASSLTLSGYTF	TGTGCCAGCAGTTTAACCCTAAGTGGCTACACCTTC
-	TRBV20-1	TRBJ1-1	-	CSASSVFHTEAFF	TGCAGTGCTAGTTCAGTCTTCCACACTGAAGCTTTCTTT
TRBD2	TRBV4-3	TRBJ2-7	many	CASSPQPGLAASEQYF	TGCGCCAGCAGCCCGCAACCGGGACTAGCGGCCTCGGAGCAGTACTTC
TRBD2	TRBV12-3/TRBV12-4	TRBJ2-1	-	CASSLAGGHEQFF	TGTGCCAGCAGTTTAGCGGGAGGGCATGAGCAGTTCTTC
-	TRBV29-1	TRBJ2-1	many	CSVEDGGWGATYNEQFF	TGCAGCGTTGAAGACGGGGGATGGGGGGCGACCTACAATGAGCAGTTCTTC
-	TRBV20-1	TRBJ2-3	many	CSARDRLAQYF	TGCAGTGCTAGAGATCGCCTCGCGCAGTATTTT
TRBD2	TRBV20-1	TRBJ2-2	many	CSARELAGVGTGELFF	TGCAGTGCTAGAGAACTAGCGGGAGTCGGCACCGGGGAGCTGTTTTTT
TRBD1	TRBV12-3/TRBV12-4	TRBJ2-1	-	CASRGTGSEQFF	TGTGCCAGCCGAGGGACAGGGAGTGAGCAGTTCTTC
TRBD1	TRBV12-3/TRBV12-4	TRBJ1-5	many	CASSLTGGGQPQHF	TGTGCCAGCAGTTTGACAGGGGGAGGTCAGCCCCAGCATTTT
-	TRBV27	TRBJ1-1	many	CASSTPGQYTEAFF	TGTGCCAGCAGTACTCCCGGACAGTACACTGAAGCTTTCTTT
-	TRBV27	TRBJ1-2	many	CASSFQGNYGYTF	TGTGCCAGCAGTTTCCAGGGGAACTATGGCTACACCTTC
TRBD2	TRBV20-1	TRBJ2-3	few	CSARLTTSGDTQYF	TGCAGTGCTAGATTGACGACTAGCGGTGATACGCAGTATTTT
TRBD1	TRBV5-1	TRBJ1-2	-	CASSPETGPNYGYTF	TGCGCCAGCAGCCCTGAGACAGGGCCCAACTATGGCTACACCTTC
-	TRBV6-5	TRBJ2-3	few	CATSLNGYTDTQYF	TGTGCCACCTCCCTAAATGGCTACACAGATACGCAGTATTTT
-	TRBV24-1	TRBJ2-1	few	CATSPAGRTSSYNEQFF	TGTGCCACCAGCCCAGCGGGCAGAACGAGCTCCTACAATGAGCAGTTCTTC
-	TRBV19	TRBJ2-2	few	CASLLGPSNTGELFF	TGTGCCAGTTTGCTAGGACCCTCGAACACCGGGGAGCTGTTTTTT
-	TRBV7-2	TRBJ2-3	few	CASSLRKRDTQYF	TGTGCCAGCAGCTTAAGAAAGAGGGATACGCAGTATTTT
-	TRBV25-1	TRBJ2-7	-	CASSPYGGDRVYEQYF	TGTGCCAGCAGTCCGTACGGGGGGGACAGGGTCTACGAGCAGTACTTC
-	TRBV12-5	TRBJ1-1	-	CASGLTLGRAGAEAFF	TGTGCTAGTGGTTTGACACTCGGGAGGGCAGGCGCTGAAGCTTTCTTT
TRBD2	TRBV12-3/TRBV12-4	TRBJ2-2	-	CASNPSGGELFF	TGTGCCAGCAATCCTAGCGGCGGGGAGCTGTTTTTT
TRBD1	TRBV9	TRBJ2-5	few	CASSTPGGAETQYF	TGTGCCAGCAGCACCCCAGGGGGCGCGGAGACCCAGTACTTC